Listed here are 28 T cell receptor beta chains from one sample, sequenced in a study of T cells in Graves' hyperthyroidism and ophthalmopathy. Amplification of TCR beta CDR3 regions used RNA as the template. A set of HTBI primers served as the primers for a first-round RT-PCR of the TCR CDR3. TCRdb re-analysed the multiplex PCR reads in MiXCR, keeping a single row per CDR3 protein. The profile shows about 600,000 distinct CDR3 sequences, about 14% of them singletons. Specimen: blood. The receptor source for this set is a woman in her forties or fifties with Graves' ophthalmopathy.

With respect to this clonotype: This may be a read error, as it is one base from a much larger clone. The CDR3 nucleotides read TGTGCCAACAAAAGACTAGCTATCCGTTACAATGAGCAGTTCTTC. Translated, it gives CANKRLAIRYNEQFF. This chain uses TRBV12-3 or TRBV12-4 with TRBJ2-1, with 7 bases aligning to TRBD2. The junction had 13 bases not matched to a gene; V was cut back by 10 bases and J by 4 bases. The CDR3 sequence is 15 residues long.

This clonotype was counted ten times or more. J is TRBJ2-3 and V is TRBV7-2; TRBD1 agrees at 8 bases. This CDR3 is built from 17 residues. Germline lookup yields CDR1 SGHTA and CDR2 FQGNSA. Trimming removed 6 bases from V and 0 bases from J; junction bases left unmatched: 11. Here the CDR3 DNA reads TGTGCCAGCAGTTCTTACAGGGGGACCTCTAGCACAGATACGCAGTATTTT. This sequence encodes CASSSYRGTSSTDTQYF.

This clonotype was detected only a few times. The chain employs TRBV29-1 and TRBJ2-1; 11 positions agree with TRBD2. The V and J ends lost 4 bases and 5 bases, in that order; junction bases with no gene match: 7. Germline V lookup: CDR1 SQVTM, CDR2 ANQGSEA. The CDR3 extends over 15 amino acids. Here the CDR3 reads CSVGLLAGADNEQFF. CDR3 bases: TGCAGCGTTGGGTTACTAGCGGGAGCCGACAATGAGCAGTTCTTC.

The chain couples TRBV9 to TRBJ2-1, with 7 bases lining up with TRBD2. Germline trimming cut 4 bases from V and 4 bases from J; bases unmatched to any gene: 14. This CDR3 is 17 amino acids long. Germline loops: CDR1 SGDLS, CDR2 YYNGEE. The CDR3 region has the DNA TGTGCCAGCAGCCCTCGTGGTGGCGGGAGCTTATACAATGAGCAGTTCTTC. Its protein product is CASSPRGGGSLYNEQFF.

At least ten counts were recorded for this clonotype. This sequence joins TRBV6-1 and TRBJ1-5, with D possibly TRBD1 on 6 matching bases. The CDR3 spans 14 residues. Germline CDR1 reads MNHNS; CDR2 reads SASEGT. Trimming stripped 5 bases from V and 13 bases from J, with 21 bases between. In DNA, the CDR3 is TGTGCCAGCAGTCAGGCAGGGGTTCGTAGTAGACAGCATTTT. Protein: CASSQAGVRSRQHF.

This clonotype was seen ten or more times. This chain connects TRBV6-2 or TRBV6-3 to TRBJ2-3, with 15 bases identical to TRBD2. Germline CDR1 MNHEY, CDR2 SVGEGT. The CDR3 has 19 amino acids. V lost 6 bases to trimming and J lost 2 bases; unmatched junction nucleotides: 12. CDR3 nucleotides: TGTGCCAGCAGCCCCAGGACTAGCGGGAGGGGCTCAAACACAGATACGCAGTATTTT. Translating it yields CASSPRTSGRGSNTDTQYF.

This clonotype occurred many times. The gene calls are TRBV19 and TRBJ1-1; D gene ambiguous. The V and J ends lost 0 bases and 0 bases respectively, with 8 bases between them. Per germline, CDR1 LNHDA and CDR2 SQIVND (reference sequence). CDR3 size: 15 residues. CDR3 DNA sequence: TGTGCCAGTAGTATAGAAGGGTTTATGAACACTGAAGCTTTCTTT. Translated, it gives CASSIEGFMNTEAFF. Complete variable domain (other parts from reference TRBV19 and TRBJ1-1): DGGITQSPKYLFRKEGQNVTLSCEQNLNHDAMYWYRQDPGQGLRLIYYSQIVNDFQKGDIAEGYSVSREKKESFPLTVTSAQKNPTAFYLCASSIEGFMNTEAFFGQGTRLTVV.

Ten or more counts support this clonotype. The chain links TRBV6-2 or TRBV6-3 to TRBJ2-7; D is perhaps TRBD1 (5 bases). Looked up from germline, CDR1 is MNHEY and CDR2 is SVGEGT. The CDR3 runs to 12 residues. V was shortened by 2 bases and J by 3 bases, with 5 bases between the two germline ends. Written as DNA, the CDR3 is TGTGCCAGCAGTTACGACAGCTACGAGCAGTACTTC. Amino acid sequence: CASSYDSYEQYF.

The chain joins TRBV5-4 to TRBJ1-1; TRBD1 matches at 7 bases. CDR1 is SGHNT, CDR2 YYREEE, per germline (reference sequence). The CDR3 sequence is 16 residues long. V shed 0 bases and J 5 bases; nucleotides not matched to a gene: 10. CDR3 region: CASSLEGARGYTEAFF. The DNA for the CDR3 is TGTGCCAGCAGCTTGGAGGGGGCGCGAGGATATACTGAAGCTTTCTTT.

Many counts were recorded for this clonotype. This chain connects TRBV7-2 to TRBJ1-1; TRBD1 aligns across 7 bases. With 6 bases clipped from V and 0 bases from J, the junction kept 10 bases outside the gene matches. The CDR3 contains 16 residues. Germline CDR1 SGHTA, CDR2 FQGNSA. The CDR3 DNA reads TGTGCCAGCAGAAGGGACAGCGCTGACATGAACACTGAAGCTTTCTTT. Residues: CASRRDSADMNTEAFF.

This clonotype was counted at least ten times. The chain employs TRBV24-1 and TRBJ2-1; D is ambiguous. The V gene's germline CDR1 is KGHDR and CDR2 SFDVKD. This CDR3 is built from 14 residues. V lost 1 base, J lost 8 bases, and 11 bases lay in between. The DNA of the CDR3 is TGTGCCACCAGTGATTTCAGTCAAAACCATGAGCAGTTCTTC. It is translated as CATSDFSQNHEQFF.

This clonotype was seen ten or more times. The chain employs TRBV20-1 and TRBJ2-1; the match to TRBD2 covers 7 bases. Germline CDR1 DFQATT, CDR2 SNEGSKA (reference sequence). The CDR3 contains 14 residues. Germline trimming cut 2 bases from V and 7 bases from J; bases unmatched to any gene: 8. This CDR3 is CSARYSGSRNEQFF. The CDR3 bases are TGCAGTGCTAGATATAGCGGGTCTCGTAATGAGCAGTTCTTC.

This clonotype has just a few counts. The chain has TRBV15 and TRBJ2-1; 11 bases line up with TRBD2. The CDR3 extends over 17 amino acids. Germline V gene lookup returns CDR1 LNHNV and CDR2 YYDKDF (reference sequence). V trimming: 2 bases; J trimming: 4 bases; junction bases outside the gene matches: 7. The CDR3 DNA sequence: TGTGCCACCAGCAGAAGTTTAGCGGGAGGGCCGTACAATGAGCAGTTCTTC. It specifies CATSRSLAGGPYNEQFF. Filled out from reference TRBV15 and TRBJ2-1, the complete variable domain reads DAMVIQNPRYQVTQFGKPVTLSCSQTLNHNVMYWYQQKSSQAPKLLFHYYDKDFNNEADTPDNFQSRRPNTSFCFLDIRSPGLGDTAMYLCATSRSLAGGPYNEQFFGPGTRLTVL.

This clonotype was recorded a few times. This sequence joins TRBV10-3 and TRBJ2-1; possible D gene TRBD1, 6 bases. This CDR3 is 13 amino acids long. Germline V gene data show CDR1 as ENHRY and CDR2 as SYGVKD. Trimming took off 7 bases at V and 9 bases at J, with 16 bases between the two ends. The CDR3 spells CAITKLTGSEQFF. The CDR3 region has the DNA TGTGCCATCACCAAACTCACAGGGTCTGAGCAGTTCTTC.

This clonotype was seen at least ten times. The V gene is TRBV5-1, the J gene TRBJ2-3; the match to TRBD2 covers 8 bases. Trimming removed 3 bases from V and 4 bases from J; junction bases left unmatched: 4. The CDR3 covers 14 residues. Germline CDR1 is SGHRS and CDR2 is YFSETQ. CDR3 residues: CASSSGLESDTQYF. The CDR3, as DNA: TGCGCCAGCAGCTCGGGACTAGAGTCAGATACGCAGTATTTT. Full variable domain (missing parts from reference TRBV5-1 and TRBJ2-3): KAGVTQTPRYLIKTRGQQVTLSCSPISGHRSVSWYQQTPGQGLQFLFEYFSETQRNKGNFPGRFSGRQFSNSRSEMNVSTLELGDSALYLCASSSGLESDTQYFGPGTRLTVL.

The V and J genes are TRBV28 and TRBJ2-4; 7 nucleotides align to TRBD1. The J segment lost 4 bases and the V segment lost 10 bases, leaving 7 bases of the junction unmatched. Germline CDR1 is MDHEN and CDR2 is SYDVKM. This CDR3 is 13 amino acids long. CDR3 bases: TGTGCCACCGAAGGGACAGCTAAAAACATTCAGTACTTC. Residues: CATEGTAKNIQYF.

This clonotype was counted a few times. The rearrangement joins TRBV4-2 to TRBJ2-7; D gene uncertain. CDR1 and CDR2 from the germline V gene are LGHNA and YNFKEQ. CDR3 length: 13 amino acids. V lost 0 bases and J 3 bases, leaving 6 bases between the germline ends. The CDR3 region has the DNA TGTGCCAGCAGCCAAGATAAGGTCTACGAGCAGTACTTC. The encoded protein is CASSQDKVYEQYF.

This clonotype was observed at least ten times. The chain recombines TRBV30 with TRBJ2-1, with D perhaps matching TRBD2 (6 bases). The CDR3 is 17 residues long. V was trimmed by 1 base and J by 0 bases, leaving 16 bases between them. Germline V gene lookup returns CDR1 GTSNPN and CDR2 SVGIG (reference sequence). CDR3 sequence (DNA): TGTGCCTGGAGTGCCCTCTCTAGCGCCTCCTCCTACAATGAGCAGTTCTTC. Amino acids: CAWSALSSASSYNEQFF.

This clonotype showed up just a few times. This chain links TRBV5-6 with TRBJ1-2, with D possibly being TRBD1 (6 bases). Germline CDR1 reads SGHDT; CDR2 reads YYEEEE. CDR3 size: 17 residues. Trimming removed 0 bases at V and 2 bases at J, with 17 bases between. The CDR3 sequence is CASSLGGPSTANYGYTF. In DNA, the CDR3 is TGTGCCAGCAGCTTGGGGGGGCCCTCGACAGCAAACTATGGCTACACCTTC. The full variable domain, with the rest looked up from reference TRBV5-6 and TRBJ1-2, is DAGVTQSPTHLIKTRGQQVTLRCSPKSGHDTVSWYQQALGQGPQFIFQYYEEEERQRGNFPDRFSGHQFPNYSSELNVNALLLGDSALYLCASSLGGPSTANYGYTFGSGTRLTVV.

This chain uses TRBV5-6 with TRBJ1-5, with 9 nucleotides matching TRBD1. CDR3 size: 16 residues. After removal of 0 bases from V and 7 bases from J, the junction contained 8 bases not matched to a gene. The germline gives CDR1 SGHDT, CDR2 YYEEEE. CDR3 sequence (DNA): TGTGCCAGCAGCTTGGGCGGGGACAGGGTGGGACAGCCCCAGCATTTT. Its protein product is CASSLGGDRVGQPQHF. Combining the CDR3 with reference TRBV5-6 and TRBJ1-5 gives the whole variable domain DAGVTQSPTHLIKTRGQQVTLRCSPKSGHDTVSWYQQALGQGPQFIFQYYEEEERQRGNFPDRFSGHQFPNYSSELNVNALLLGDSALYLCASSLGGDRVGQPQHFGDGTRLSIL.

This clonotype has ten or more counts. CDR3 loop: CASSSDSMSSYEQYF. In DNA form, the CDR3 reads TGTGCCAGCAGTTCGGACAGTATGAGCTCCTACGAGCAGTACTTC. V and J are TRBV5-6 and TRBJ2-7, with a tentative D call TRBD1 (6 bases). Germline lookup yields CDR1 SGHDT and CDR2 YYEEEE. The CDR3 consists of 15 residues. V lost 5 bases, J lost 0 bases, and 15 bases lay in between. The full variable domain, with the rest looked up from reference TRBV5-6 and TRBJ2-7, is DAGVTQSPTHLIKTRGQQVTLRCSPKSGHDTVSWYQQALGQGPQFIFQYYEEEERQRGNFPDRFSGHQFPNYSSELNVNALLLGDSALYLCASSSDSMSSYEQYFGPGTRLTVT.

This clonotype was seen a handful of times. The chain joins TRBV28 to TRBJ2-5, with 8 bases that match TRBD2. This CDR3 region has 15 residues. V lost 10 bases, J lost 5 bases, and 15 bases stayed unmatched. Germline V gene lookup returns CDR1 MDHEN and CDR2 SYDVKM. CDR3 bases: TGTGCCACCATAGTGGGGACTAGAACATCGGAGACCCAGTACTTC. It codes for CATIVGTRTSETQYF.

The count of this clonotype is one. The chain's CDR3 is CASSQAPGLADLAYEQYF. The DNA of the CDR3 is TGTGCCAGCAGCCAAGCTCCGGGACTAGCGGACCTTGCCTACGAGCAGTACTTC. This chain connects TRBV4-2 to TRBJ2-7; 11 bases fit TRBD2. In germline, CDR1 is LGHNA, CDR2 YNFKEQ. The V and J ends lost 1 base and 2 bases, in that order; junction bases with no gene match: 10. The CDR3 consists of 18 residues.

The rearrangement links TRBV11-1 to TRBJ2-1; 7 bases match TRBD1. The V and J ends lost 4 bases and 5 bases, in that order; junction bases with no gene match: 14. CDR1 and CDR2 from the germline V gene are SGHAT and FQDESV (reference sequence). The length of the CDR3 is 17 residues. The DNA for the CDR3 is TGTGCCAGCAGCTCGCGGACAGGAATTCGTGTGGACAATGAGCAGTTCTTC. This translates into CASSSRTGIRVDNEQFF.

This clonotype was seen at least ten times. The chain combines TRBV7-9 with TRBJ2-1; D is possibly TRBD2 (5 bases). The CDR3 contains 14 residues. Germline CDR1 SEHNR, CDR2 FQNEAQ (reference sequence). Trimming removed 2 bases at V and 3 bases at J, with 8 bases between. This CDR3 reads CASSLKGGYNEQFF. The CDR3 nucleotides are TGTGCCAGCAGCTTAAAAGGAGGCTACAATGAGCAGTTCTTC.

This clonotype has at least ten counts. The V call is TRBV7-9, the J call TRBJ1-1; D is uncertain. CDR1 is SEHNR and CDR2 is FQNEAQ in the germline V gene (reference sequence). The CDR3 has 15 residues. Deletions cut 5 bases from V and 0 bases from J, with 13 bases between. The CDR3: CASSPQDSVNTEAFF. The CDR3, as DNA: TGTGCCAGCAGCCCCCAGGACTCAGTGAACACTGAAGCTTTCTTT.

This clonotype was detected many times. This chain links TRBV27 with TRBJ2-7, with D perhaps assigned TRBD1 or TRBD2 (5 bases each). CDR1 and CDR2 (germline): MNHEY, SMNVEV (reference sequence). V lost 5 bases and J 1 base, leaving 15 bases between the germline ends. The CDR3 length is 15 residues. The CDR3 region is CASSTGTSSSYEQYF. CDR3 coding DNA: TGTGCCAGCAGTACCGGGACCAGCTCTTCCTACGAGCAGTACTTC.

This clonotype has a handful of counts. The rearrangement joins TRBV6-1 to TRBJ1-5; perhaps TRBD1 as D (5 bases). Trimming removed 6 bases from V and 4 bases from J, with 16 bases in between. This CDR3 comprises 15 residues. CDR1 is MNHNS, CDR2 SASEGT, per germline. CDR3 loop: CASRDRWDGNQPQHF. The CDR3 DNA reads TGTGCCAGCAGAGATCGTTGGGACGGAAATCAGCCCCAGCATTTT.